The 8 T cell receptor beta chains given below trace back to one sample, sequenced in a study of spatial heterogeneity in lung cancer. As to time point: sample taken at primary tumor resection. From tumor, nontumor lung or frozen PBMC, whole RNA was taken unsorted for sequencing. Using its own MiXCR run on the 5' RACE reads, TCRdb lists one record per CDR3 protein. The sample lists 20,000 to 25,000 distinct CDR3 sequences, around 5% occurring once. The specimen comprised PBMCs, sampled at surgery. Receptors were obtained from a male donor with early-stage non-small cell lung cancer.

This clonotype was counted ten times or more. The V call is TRBV19, the J call TRBJ2-7; 9 nucleotides match TRBD1. With V trimmed by 2 bases and J by 0 bases, 8 bases remained unmatched. The CDR3 covers 17 residues. CDR1 and CDR2 (germline): LNHDA, SQIVND (reference sequence). CDR3 sequence (DNA): TGTGCCAGTAGTATACTCCACAGGGGGCGCCTCTCCTACGAGCAGTACTTC. As protein: CASSILHRGRLSYEQYF.

The table lists this clonotype with many counts. The V gene is TRBV7-9, the J gene TRBJ1-1, with 8 positions matching TRBD1. Trimming cost V 5 bases and J 6 bases; bases outside gene matches: 2. CDR3 length: 12 residues. Germline V CDR1 and CDR2: SEHNR, FQNEAQ (reference sequence). The DNA of the CDR3 is TGTGCCAGCAGCCCGGGACAGGCTGAAGCTTTCTTT. Translating gives CASSPGQAEAFF.

This clonotype was counted at least ten times. The genes are TRBV5-4 and TRBJ2-7, with 9 positions matching TRBD2. The CDR3 loop spans 15 amino acids. With V trimmed by 4 bases and J by 5 bases, 10 bases remained unmatched. Germline V gives CDR1 SGHNT, CDR2 YYREEE (reference sequence). The CDR3 DNA reads TGTGCCAGCAGCCGTGGACTAGCGACCGGGGACGAGCAGTACTTC. Protein: CASSRGLATGDEQYF.

The table lists this clonotype with many counts. The chain employs TRBV30 and TRBJ2-7; TRBD2 matches 11 bases. The J segment lost 1 base and the V segment lost 3 bases, leaving 8 bases of the junction unmatched. Looked up from germline, CDR1 is GTSNPN and CDR2 is SVGIG (reference sequence). The CDR3 loop spans 16 amino acids. The CDR3 here is CAWRSTSGGQSYEQYF. Written as DNA, the CDR3 is TGTGCCTGGAGGAGCACTAGCGGGGGTCAATCCTACGAGCAGTACTTC.

V gene TRBV25-1 combines with J gene TRBJ2-3; D is possibly TRBD2 (6 bases). There are 17 residues in the CDR3. Trimming pared 2 bases from V and 3 bases from J, leaving 18 bases between. Germline values: CDR1 MGHDK, CDR2 SYGVNS. CDR3 nucleotide sequence: TGTGCCAGCAGTGAAGTTCTTGGGTCTCGGGGGACAGATACGCAGTATTTT. Its protein product is CASSEVLGSRGTDTQYF.

In its sample, this clonotype was seen many times. The chain combines TRBV20-1 with TRBJ1-5, with D uncertain. Per the germline V gene, CDR1 is DFQATT and CDR2 is SNEGSKA (reference sequence). The CDR3 contains 15 residues. Trimming left V 0 bases short and J 0 bases short, with 9 bases between. DNA of the CDR3: TGCAGTGCTAGAGATAATACGGGTAGCAATCAGCCCCAGCATTTT. Translation gives CSARDNTGSNQPQHF.

This clonotype was seen repeatedly, ten times or more. V and J are TRBV6-6 and TRBJ1-1, with D unresolved. The V gene lost 6 bases and the J gene lost 3 bases, with 11 bases spanning the gap. The germline V gene has CDR1 MNHNY and CDR2 SVGAGI (reference sequence). The CDR3 is 13 residues long. The CDR3 spells CASSRDGYTEAFF. CDR3 DNA: TGTGCCAGCAGCCGCGACGGTTACACTGAAGCTTTCTTT.

Only a few counts were recorded for this clonotype. This chain links TRBV6-2 or TRBV6-3 with TRBJ1-5; no firm D call. Germline V CDR1 and CDR2: MNHEY, SVGEGT. Deletions cut 3 bases from V and 7 bases from J, with 10 bases between. There are 13 residues in the CDR3. The CDR3 loop reads CASSYNGVQPQHF. In nucleotides, the CDR3 is TGTGCCAGCAGTTATAATGGGGTGCAGCCCCAGCATTTT.